The 26 T cell receptor beta chains listed next were all sequenced from one sample in a study of shared clonotypes between healthy human individuals. TCRdb's table, derived via immunoSEQ multiplex PCR, lists solely in-frame clones and lacks some. The sample shows around 2,100,000 clones, 85% to 95% of them seen only once. The naive CD8 population came from CD45RO-negative cells selected for CCR7, without terminally differentiated effector memory CD45RA+ cells. The specimen sequenced was naive CD8+ T cells sorted from blood. The source is a man in his late teens or twenties in good health.

The chain combines TRBV19 with TRBJ1-1; TRBD1 aligns across 10 bases. CDR3 size: 17 residues. V gave up 0 bases and J gave up 6 bases; unmatched junction bases: 10. The germline V gene has CDR1 LNHDA and CDR2 SQIVND (reference sequence). The CDR3: CASSIDAWTGGLSEAFF. CDR3 nucleotides: TGTGCCAGTAGTATAGACGCTTGGACAGGGGGTTTGTCTGAAGCTTTCTTT.

The CDR3 DNA sequence: TGTGCCAGGGGGCAGGAGTCTGAAGCTTTCTTT. This encodes CARGQESEAFF. The J gene is TRBJ1-1, the V gene TRBV5-4, with D perhaps TRBD1 (5 bases). Trimming pared 8 bases from V and 6 bases from J, leaving 11 bases between. Germline V gene sequence: CDR1 SGHNT, CDR2 YYREEE (reference sequence). The CDR3 sequence is 11 residues long.

The chain is built from TRBV27 and TRBJ1-2; D perhaps matches TRBD1 (6 bases). CDR3 length: 13 amino acids. The V gene lost 5 bases and the J gene lost 6 bases, with 13 bases spanning the gap. Germline values: CDR1 MNHEY, CDR2 SMNVEV (reference sequence). The CDR3 sequence: CASSAPGGDGYTF. CDR3 nucleotides: TGTGCCAGCAGTGCGCCCGGGGGCGATGGCTACACCTTC.

The chain is built from TRBV28 and TRBJ2-5, with 7 bases matching TRBD1. V gave up 3 bases and J gave up 5 bases; unmatched junction bases: 15. The V gene's germline CDR1 is MDHEN and CDR2 SYDVKM. The CDR3 runs 17 residues. CDR3 sequence: CASSLAVTGDDGETQYF. CDR3 nucleotide sequence: TGTGCCAGCAGTTTGGCGGTAACAGGGGATGATGGGGAGACCCAGTACTTC.

This clone appeared a single time. The chain joins TRBV4-3 to TRBJ2-1; D perhaps matches TRBD2 (5 bases). The CDR3 consists of 13 residues. V was shortened by 0 bases and J by 11 bases, with 11 bases between the two germline ends. The germline V gene encodes CDR1 LGHNA and CDR2 YSLEER. CDR3 in amino acids: CASSQEGGDKQFF. As DNA, the CDR3 is TGCGCCAGCAGCCAAGAAGGAGGAGACAAGCAGTTCTTC.

As to this clone: The same CDR3 also results from other DNA sequences found in this sample. The chain carries TRBV19 and TRBJ2-7; 10 bases map to TRBD1. V shed 4 bases and J 4 bases; nucleotides not matched to a gene: 4. The CDR3 spans 14 residues. CDR1 is LNHDA and CDR2 is SQIVND in the germline V gene (reference sequence). The CDR3 bases are TGTGCCAGTAGTACCGGGACAGGGGCGTACGAGCAGTACTTC. Translated, it gives CASSTGTGAYEQYF.

The chain uses TRBV2 and TRBJ1-2; a possible D gene is TRBD1 (6 bases). The CDR3 extends over 13 amino acids. CDR1 and CDR2 (germline): SNHLY, FYNNEI. V was cut by 4 bases and J by 8 bases, with 14 bases left in between. CDR3: CASSGGQFVGYTF. CDR3 nucleotide sequence: TGTGCCAGCAGTGGGGGGCAGTTCGTGGGCTACACCTTC.

This clone has only one observation. This chain links TRBV7-9 with TRBJ2-3; TRBD1 matches 7 bases. The trim removed 7 bases at V and 2 bases at J, leaving 15 bases unmatched. Germline CDR1 reads SEHNR; CDR2 reads FQNEAQ (reference sequence). The CDR3 runs 17 residues. The CDR3: CASIPGGAAPPTDTQYF. The CDR3 DNA reads TGTGCCAGCATCCCAGGGGGAGCAGCCCCTCCCACAGATACGCAGTATTTT.

Only one count was recorded for this clone. The chain joins TRBV2 to TRBJ1-3, with D perhaps matching TRBD1 (6 bases). CDR1 and CDR2 from the germline V gene are SNHLY and FYNNEI. V dropped 2 bases and J dropped 0 bases, with 26 bases sitting between them. This CDR3 comprises 21 residues. CDR3 region: CASSERQAGTLERSSGNTIYF. CDR3 in DNA: TGTGCCAGCAGTGAACGTCAGGCCGGGACACTGGAGAGATCCTCTGGAAACACCATATATTTT.

J is TRBJ1-4 and V is TRBV29-1, with TRBD1 matching 7 bases. The CDR3 length is 15 residues. The germline gives CDR1 SQVTM, CDR2 ANQGSEA. V lost 5 bases, J lost 4 bases, and 10 bases stayed unmatched. The CDR3 sequence is CSVSTPGGGNEKLFF. CDR3 in DNA: TGCAGCGTTTCGACCCCAGGGGGAGGTAATGAAAAACTGTTTTTT.

The CDR3 DNA follows: TGTGCCAGCAGCTTAGGGGGCAAGTACACTGAAGCTTTCTTT. Amino acid sequence: CASSLGGKYTEAFF. The chain recombines TRBV5-4 with TRBJ1-1; 7 positions match TRBD1. V trimming: 2 bases; J trimming: 3 bases; junction bases outside the gene matches: 4. CDR1 is SGHNT and CDR2 is YYREEE in the germline V gene (reference sequence). This CDR3 comprises 14 residues.

The chain joins TRBV27 to TRBJ1-5; 8 bases line up with TRBD1. The CDR3 spans 14 residues. Germline V gene data show CDR1 as MNHEY and CDR2 as SMNVEV (reference sequence). V gave up 3 bases and J gave up 5 bases; unmatched junction bases: 3. CDR3 coding DNA: TGTGCCAGCAGTTTTAAGGGACAGGATCAGCCCCAGCATTTT. Encoded protein: CASSFKGQDQPQHF.

V is TRBV27 and J is TRBJ1-1, with D unclear. Germline CDR1 is MNHEY and CDR2 is SMNVEV (reference sequence). The V end was cut by 0 bases, the J end by 0 bases, with 11 bases between. The CDR3 is 16 amino acids. For the CDR3, the DNA is TGTGCCAGCAGTTTATCACCGGGATTCATGAACACTGAAGCTTTCTTT. This codes for CASSLSPGFMNTEAFF.

V and J are TRBV27 and TRBJ1-2, with a possible D match to TRBD1 (6 bases). Looked up from germline, CDR1 is MNHEY and CDR2 is SMNVEV (reference sequence). V was shortened by 5 bases and J by 4 bases, with 17 bases between the two germline ends. This CDR3 is 15 amino acids long. CDR3 nucleotide sequence: TGTGCCAGCAGTCCGCTAAGGGGGAGAGTCTATGGCTACACCTTC. It yields the protein CASSPLRGRVYGYTF.

This clone appeared a single time. The gene calls are TRBV29-1 and TRBJ1-1, with 8 positions matching TRBD1. V gave up 0 bases and J gave up 1 base; unmatched junction bases: 4. Germline loops: CDR1 SQVTM, CDR2 ANQGSEA. This CDR3 comprises 15 residues. The CDR3 spells CSVEDRGQGNTEAFF. In DNA form, the CDR3 reads TGCAGCGTTGAAGACCGAGGACAGGGGAACACTGAAGCTTTCTTT.

This chain joins TRBV6-5 and TRBJ2-7, with 8 bases that match TRBD2. Germline CDR1 is MNHEY and CDR2 is SVGAGI. The CDR3 is 16 residues long. V trimming: 0 bases; J trimming: 3 bases; junction bases outside the gene matches: 7. DNA of the CDR3: TGTGCCAGCAGTTACTCGAGTACTAGCGGATACTACGAGCAGTACTTC. This gives the protein CASSYSSTSGYYEQYF.

This clone came up a few times. The V and J genes are TRBV11-2 and TRBJ1-2; D is undetermined. This CDR3 has 12 residues. The germline gives CDR1 SGHAT, CDR2 FQNNGV. The V gene lost 6 bases and the J gene lost 4 bases, with 9 bases spanning the gap. CDR3 nucleotides: TGTGCCAGCAGACTGAGCTTCTATGGCTACACCTTC. It codes for CASRLSFYGYTF. The full variable domain, with the rest looked up from reference TRBV11-2 and TRBJ1-2, is EAGVAQSPRYKIIEKRQSVAFWCNPISGHATLYWYQQILGQGPKLLIQFQNNGVVDDSQLPKDRFSAERLKGVDSTLKIQPAKLEDSAVYLCASRLSFYGYTFGSGTRLTVV.

The rearrangement uses TRBV5-1 and TRBJ2-7; D perhaps matches TRBD2 (6 bases). CDR3 length equals 15 residues. Germline loops: CDR1 SGHRS, CDR2 YFSETQ. The ends were cut back, 0 bases at V and 3 bases at J, with 13 bases in the middle. The CDR3, as DNA: TGCGCCAGCAGCTTGGACGGTTCGGGGGACTACGAGCAGTACTTC. This encodes CASSLDGSGDYEQYF.

The genes are TRBV27 and TRBJ1-6, with D possibly matching TRBD1 (6 bases). This CDR3 comprises 14 residues. Trimming removed 7 bases from V and 5 bases from J, with 12 bases in between. Germline V lookup: CDR1 MNHEY, CDR2 SMNVEV (reference sequence). The CDR3 region has the DNA TGTGCCAGCACCGAGGGGGAGAATAATTCACCCCTCCACTTT. Its translation: CASTEGENNSPLHF.

This clone is a singleton in its sample. The chain joins TRBV7-9 to TRBJ2-7; 10 nucleotides line up with TRBD2. The CDR3 contains 13 residues. Germline assignment: CDR1 SEHNR and CDR2 FQNEAQ (reference sequence). With V trimmed by 5 bases and J by 7 bases, 5 bases remained unmatched. The CDR3 is CASSPSGSREQYF. The CDR3 bases are TGTGCCAGCAGCCCTAGCGGGAGTAGAGAGCAGTACTTC.

V is TRBV7-2 and J is TRBJ2-7; D unclear. Germline-derived CDR1 and CDR2 are SGHTA and FQGNSA. The CDR3 has 16 amino acids. V gave up 4 bases and J gave up 2 bases, with 18 bases separating them. CDR3 sequence: CASSSNRAGQTYEQYF. CDR3 nucleotides: TGTGCCAGCAGCTCAAATAGAGCCGGGCAAACCTACGAGCAGTACTTC. Drawing the rest from reference TRBV7-2 and TRBJ2-7, the complete variable domain is GAGVSQSPSNKVTEKGKDVELRCDPISGHTALYWYRQSLGQGLEFLIYFQGNSAPDKSGLPSDRFSAERTGGSVSTLTIQRTQQEDSAVYLCASSSNRAGQTYEQYFGPGTRLTVT.

Concerning this clone itself: The same CDR3 also results from other DNA sequences found in this sample. The chain has TRBV4-1 and TRBJ2-7, with 7 bases fitting TRBD1. Germline V gene lookup returns CDR1 MGHRA and CDR2 YSYEKL. CDR3 size: 14 residues. Unmatched junction bases numbered 7, after V lost 4 bases and J lost 4 bases. The CDR3 DNA is TGCGCCAGCAGCCTCCGGGACAGTTCTTACGAGCAGTACTTC. It yields the protein CASSLRDSSYEQYF.

This chain links TRBV7-9 with TRBJ2-7, with TRBD1 as a possible D gene (6 bases). This CDR3 is built from 13 residues. From germline, CDR1 is SEHNR and CDR2 FQNEAQ (reference sequence). Trimming cost V 11 bases and J 9 bases, with 23 bases left between them. The chain's CDR3 is CASQGTDYAGQYF. The CDR3 nucleotides read TGTGCCTCCCAGGGGACCGACTACGCGGGGCAGTACTTC.

The V and J genes are TRBV28 and TRBJ2-2; 8 bases map to TRBD2. This CDR3 comprises 16 residues. With 3 bases clipped from V and 0 bases from J, the junction kept 3 bases outside the gene matches. The V gene's germline CDR1 is MDHEN and CDR2 SYDVKM. The CDR3 nucleotides are TGTGCCAGCAGTTTCCGCGGGGGGTCGAACACCGGGGAGCTGTTTTTT. Its protein is CASSFRGGSNTGELFF.

To note about this clone: Additional DNA sequences in this sample encode the identical CDR3. The chain combines TRBV6-1 with TRBJ2-7; D is unclear. V lost 6 bases and J lost 2, with 11 bases in between. Germline lookup yields CDR1 MNHNS and CDR2 SASEGT. The CDR3 has 13 amino acids. In nucleotides, the CDR3 is TGTGCCAGCAGCCCCGGATTGCCCTACGAGCAGTACTTC. Amino acid sequence: CASSPGLPYEQYF.

This clone has only one observation. The J gene is TRBJ1-6, the V gene TRBV11-2; 7 positions match TRBD1. The CDR3 has 15 residues. V shed 4 bases, J shed 7 bases, and the junction held 7 bases outside the gene matches. Per the germline V gene, CDR1 is SGHAT and CDR2 is FQNNGV. CDR3 amino acids: CASSSTGKENSPLHF. The DNA for the CDR3 is TGTGCCAGCAGCTCGACAGGGAAAGAGAATTCACCCCTCCACTTT. The full variable domain, in which reference TRBV11-2 and TRBJ1-6 provide the parts outside the CDR3, is EAGVAQSPRYKIIEKRQSVAFWCNPISGHATLYWYQQILGQGPKLLIQFQNNGVVDDSQLPKDRFSAERLKGVDSTLKIQPAKLEDSAVYLCASSSTGKENSPLHFGNGTRLTVT.